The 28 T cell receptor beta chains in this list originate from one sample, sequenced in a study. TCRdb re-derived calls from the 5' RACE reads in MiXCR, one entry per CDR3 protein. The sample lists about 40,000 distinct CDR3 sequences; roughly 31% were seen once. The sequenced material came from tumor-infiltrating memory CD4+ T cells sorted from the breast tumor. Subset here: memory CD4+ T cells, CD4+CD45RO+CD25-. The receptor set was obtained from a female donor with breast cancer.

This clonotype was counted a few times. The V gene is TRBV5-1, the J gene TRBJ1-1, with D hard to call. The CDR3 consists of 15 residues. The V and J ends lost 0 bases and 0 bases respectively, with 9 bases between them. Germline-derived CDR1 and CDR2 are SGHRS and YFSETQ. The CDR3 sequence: CASSLDLGLNTEAFF. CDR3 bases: TGCGCCAGCAGCTTGGATCTCGGTTTGAACACTGAAGCTTTCTTT.

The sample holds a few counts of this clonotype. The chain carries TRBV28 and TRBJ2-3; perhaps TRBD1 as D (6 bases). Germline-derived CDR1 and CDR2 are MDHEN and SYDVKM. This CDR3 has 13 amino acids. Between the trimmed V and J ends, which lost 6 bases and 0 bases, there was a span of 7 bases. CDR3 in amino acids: CASRTGSTDTQYF. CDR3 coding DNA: TGTGCCAGCAGGACAGGCAGCACAGATACGCAGTATTTT.

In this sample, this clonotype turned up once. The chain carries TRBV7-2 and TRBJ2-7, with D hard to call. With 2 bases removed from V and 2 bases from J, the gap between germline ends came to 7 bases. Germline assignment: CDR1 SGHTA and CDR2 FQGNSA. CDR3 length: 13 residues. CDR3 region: CASSLRVAYEQYF. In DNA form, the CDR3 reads TGTGCCAGCAGCTTAAGGGTCGCCTACGAGCAGTACTTC.

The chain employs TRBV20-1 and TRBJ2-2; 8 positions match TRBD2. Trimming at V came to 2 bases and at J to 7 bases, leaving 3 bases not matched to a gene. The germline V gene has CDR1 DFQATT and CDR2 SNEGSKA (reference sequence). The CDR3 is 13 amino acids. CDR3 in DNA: TGCAGTGCTAGATTAGCGGGGATCGGGGAGCTGTTTTTT. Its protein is CSARLAGIGELFF.

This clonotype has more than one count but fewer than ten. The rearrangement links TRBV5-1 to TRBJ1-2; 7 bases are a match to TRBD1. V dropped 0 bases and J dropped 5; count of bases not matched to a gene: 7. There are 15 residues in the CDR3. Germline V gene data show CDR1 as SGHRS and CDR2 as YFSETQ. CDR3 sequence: CASSLASVQGYGYTF. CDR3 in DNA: TGCGCCAGCAGCTTGGCCTCGGTACAGGGGTATGGCTACACCTTC.

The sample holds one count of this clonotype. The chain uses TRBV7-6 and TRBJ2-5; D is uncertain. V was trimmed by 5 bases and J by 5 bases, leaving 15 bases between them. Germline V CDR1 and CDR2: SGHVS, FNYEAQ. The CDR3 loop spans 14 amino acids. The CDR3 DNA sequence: TGTGCCAGCAGCCCTAGTAGGCTTCAGGAGACCCAGTACTTC. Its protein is CASSPSRLQETQYF.

In nucleotides, the CDR3 is TGTGCCAGCAGCTTGGCCGGGACTAAAGCCTACGAGCAGTACTTC. It translates to CASSLAGTKAYEQYF. The chain uses TRBV5-5 and TRBJ2-7; 7 bases align to TRBD2. The CDR3 sequence is 15 residues long. Trimming at V came to 0 bases and at J to 2 bases, leaving 5 bases not matched to a gene. Germline CDR1 and CDR2: SGHKS and YYEKEE (reference sequence).

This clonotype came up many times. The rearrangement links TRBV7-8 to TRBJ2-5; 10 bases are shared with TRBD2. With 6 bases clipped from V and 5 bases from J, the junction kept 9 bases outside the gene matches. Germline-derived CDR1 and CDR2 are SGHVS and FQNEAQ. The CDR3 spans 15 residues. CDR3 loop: CASSPLAGPLETQYF. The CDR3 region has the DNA TGTGCCAGCAGTCCACTAGCGGGACCTTTGGAGACCCAGTACTTC.

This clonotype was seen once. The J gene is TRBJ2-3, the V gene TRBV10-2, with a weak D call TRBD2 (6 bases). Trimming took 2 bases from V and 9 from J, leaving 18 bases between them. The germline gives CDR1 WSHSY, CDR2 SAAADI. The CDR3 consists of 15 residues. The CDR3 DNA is TGCGCCAGCAGTGAGGTTTGGGCCGGGGGAGACACGCAGTATTTT. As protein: CASSEVWAGGDTQYF.

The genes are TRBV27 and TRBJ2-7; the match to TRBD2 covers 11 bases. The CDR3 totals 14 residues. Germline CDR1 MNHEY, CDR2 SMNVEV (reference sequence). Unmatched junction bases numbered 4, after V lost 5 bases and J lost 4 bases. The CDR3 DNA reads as TGTGCCAGCAGTGGGACTAGCGGACCTTACGAGCAGTACTTC. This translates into CASSGTSGPYEQYF.

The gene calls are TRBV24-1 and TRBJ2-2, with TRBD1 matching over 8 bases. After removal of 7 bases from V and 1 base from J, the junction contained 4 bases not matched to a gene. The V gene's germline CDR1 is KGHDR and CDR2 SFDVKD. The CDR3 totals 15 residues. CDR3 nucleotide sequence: TGTGCCACCAGGACGGGGACAGGGAACACCGGGGAGCTGTTTTTT. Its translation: CATRTGTGNTGELFF.

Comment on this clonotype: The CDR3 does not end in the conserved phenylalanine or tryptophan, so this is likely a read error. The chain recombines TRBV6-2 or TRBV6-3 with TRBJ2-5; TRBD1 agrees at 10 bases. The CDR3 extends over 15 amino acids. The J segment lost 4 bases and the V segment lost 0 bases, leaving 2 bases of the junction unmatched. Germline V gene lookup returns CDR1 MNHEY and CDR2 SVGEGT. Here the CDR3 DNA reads TGTGCCAGCAGTTACTCGACAGGGGGCGCAGAGACCCAGTACTCC. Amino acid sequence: CASSYSTGGAETQYS.

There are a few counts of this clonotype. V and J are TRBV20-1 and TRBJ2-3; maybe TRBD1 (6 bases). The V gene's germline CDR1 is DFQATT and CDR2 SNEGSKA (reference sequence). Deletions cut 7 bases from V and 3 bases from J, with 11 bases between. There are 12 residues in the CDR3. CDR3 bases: TGCAGTGTACAGGGTACAACAGATACGCAGTATTTT. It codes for CSVQGTTDTQYF.

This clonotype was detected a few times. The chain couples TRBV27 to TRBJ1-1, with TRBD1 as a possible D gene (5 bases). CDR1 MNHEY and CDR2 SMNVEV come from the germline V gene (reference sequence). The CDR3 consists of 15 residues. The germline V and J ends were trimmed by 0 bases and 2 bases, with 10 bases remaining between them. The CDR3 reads CASSLSSGLNTEAFF. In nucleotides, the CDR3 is TGTGCCAGCAGTTTATCTTCGGGGCTTAACACTGAAGCTTTCTTT.

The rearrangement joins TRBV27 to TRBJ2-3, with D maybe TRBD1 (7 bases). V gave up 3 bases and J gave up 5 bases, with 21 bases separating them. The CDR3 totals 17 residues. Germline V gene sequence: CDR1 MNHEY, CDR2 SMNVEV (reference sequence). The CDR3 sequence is CASSFLFGQEGGDTQYF. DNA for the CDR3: TGTGCCAGCAGTTTCCTTTTCGGACAGGAGGGGGGAGATACGCAGTATTTT.

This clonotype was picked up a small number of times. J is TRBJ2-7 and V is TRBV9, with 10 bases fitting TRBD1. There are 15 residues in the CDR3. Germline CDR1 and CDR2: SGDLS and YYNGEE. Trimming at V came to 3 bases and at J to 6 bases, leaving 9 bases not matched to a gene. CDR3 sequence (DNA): TGTGCCAGCAGCGCCTTGGACAGGGGGATGGGCGAGCAGTACTTC. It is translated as CASSALDRGMGEQYF.

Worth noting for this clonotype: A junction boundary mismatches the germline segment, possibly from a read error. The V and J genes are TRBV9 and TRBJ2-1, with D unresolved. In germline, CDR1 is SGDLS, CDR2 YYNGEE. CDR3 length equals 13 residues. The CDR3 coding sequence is TGTGCCAACAGCGTAGTTCACGGTTTCGAGCAGTTCTTC. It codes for CANSVVHGFEQFF.

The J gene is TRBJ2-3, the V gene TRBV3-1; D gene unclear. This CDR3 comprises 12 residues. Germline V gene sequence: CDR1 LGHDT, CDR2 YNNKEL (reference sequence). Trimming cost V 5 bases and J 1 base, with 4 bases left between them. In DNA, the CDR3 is TGTGCCAGCAGCATTCGCACAGATACGCAGTATTTT. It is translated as CASSIRTDTQYF.

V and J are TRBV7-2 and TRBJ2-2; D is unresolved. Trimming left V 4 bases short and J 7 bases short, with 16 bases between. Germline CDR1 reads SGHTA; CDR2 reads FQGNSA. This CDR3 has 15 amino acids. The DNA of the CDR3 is TGTGCCAGCAGCTCCTTTCAGACGGCTAGCGGGGAGCTGTTTTTT. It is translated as CASSSFQTASGELFF.

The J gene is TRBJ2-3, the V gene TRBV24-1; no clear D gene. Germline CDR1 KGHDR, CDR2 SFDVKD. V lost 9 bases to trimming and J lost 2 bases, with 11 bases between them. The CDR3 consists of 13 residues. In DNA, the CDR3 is TGTGCCACCCGGGCGGAACTCACAGATACGCAGTATTTT. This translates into CATRAELTDTQYF.

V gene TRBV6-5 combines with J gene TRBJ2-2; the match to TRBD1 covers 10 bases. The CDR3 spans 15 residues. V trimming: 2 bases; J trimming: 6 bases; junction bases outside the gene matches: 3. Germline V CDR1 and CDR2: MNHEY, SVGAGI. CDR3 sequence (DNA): TGTGCCAGCAGTTACGGGACAGGGGACGCCGGGGAGCTGTTTTTT. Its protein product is CASSYGTGDAGELFF.

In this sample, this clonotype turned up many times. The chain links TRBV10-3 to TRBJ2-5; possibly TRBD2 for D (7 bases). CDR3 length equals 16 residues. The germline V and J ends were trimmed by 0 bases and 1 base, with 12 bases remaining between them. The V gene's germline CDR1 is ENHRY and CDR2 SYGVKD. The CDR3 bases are TGTGCCATCAGTGAGTCGAAGGGGGAGGGCCAAGAGACCCAGTACTTC. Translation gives CAISESKGEGQETQYF.

CDR3 DNA: TGTGCCAGCATGGTCGGGAGGGACACCATATATTTT. Translation gives CASMVGRDTIYF. This chain joins TRBV6-1 and TRBJ1-3; no reliable D call. Germline lookup yields CDR1 MNHNS and CDR2 SASEGT. V gave up 7 bases and J gave up 8 bases, with 12 bases separating them. The CDR3 sequence is 12 residues long.

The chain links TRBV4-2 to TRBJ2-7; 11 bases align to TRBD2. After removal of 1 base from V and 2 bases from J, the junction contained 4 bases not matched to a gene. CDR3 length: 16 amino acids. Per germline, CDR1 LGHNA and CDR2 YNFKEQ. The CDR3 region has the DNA TGTGCCAGCAGCCAAGTTGCTAGCGGGGGGACCTACGAGCAGTACTTC. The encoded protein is CASSQVASGGTYEQYF.

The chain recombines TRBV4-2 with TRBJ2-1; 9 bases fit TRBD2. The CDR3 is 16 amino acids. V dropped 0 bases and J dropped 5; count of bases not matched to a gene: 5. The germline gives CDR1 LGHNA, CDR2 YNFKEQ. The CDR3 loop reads CASSQERLAEHNEQFF. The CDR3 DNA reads TGTGCCAGCAGCCAAGAGAGACTAGCGGAGCACAATGAGCAGTTCTTC.

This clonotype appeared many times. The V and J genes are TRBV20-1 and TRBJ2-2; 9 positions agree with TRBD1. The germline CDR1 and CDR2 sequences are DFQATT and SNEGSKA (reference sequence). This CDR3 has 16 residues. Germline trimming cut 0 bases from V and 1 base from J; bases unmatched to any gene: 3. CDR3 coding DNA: TGCAGTGCTAGAGATTCGGGACAGGGGAACACCGGGGAGCTGTTTTTT. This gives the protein CSARDSGQGNTGELFF.

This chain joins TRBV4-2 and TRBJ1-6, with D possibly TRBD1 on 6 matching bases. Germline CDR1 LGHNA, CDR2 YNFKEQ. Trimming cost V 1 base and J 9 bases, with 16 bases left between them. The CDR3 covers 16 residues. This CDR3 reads CASSQVWGQGTSPLHF. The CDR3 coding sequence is TGTGCCAGCAGCCAAGTTTGGGGGCAGGGTACTTCACCCCTCCACTTT.

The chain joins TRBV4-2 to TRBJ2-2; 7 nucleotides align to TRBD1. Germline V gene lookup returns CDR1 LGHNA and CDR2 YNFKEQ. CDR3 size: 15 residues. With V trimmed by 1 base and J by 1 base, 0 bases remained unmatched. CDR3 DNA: TGTGCCAGCAGCCAAGGGACAGGGAACACCGGGGAGCTGTTTTTT. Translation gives CASSQGTGNTGELFF.